These 9 T cell receptor beta chains came from one sample sequenced in a study of blood T cell repertoires in COVID-19 (dated by TCRdb to 2020 to 2022). Libraries were made using the immunoSEQ multiplex PCR assay. TCRdb obtained this table from immuneACCESS and retained in-frame rearrangements with V and J assigned. These tables miss some clones; where compared with another copy, unresolved V genes account for less than half of the shortfall, and the remainder is unexplained. Recorded for this sample are about 190,000 clones; 70% to 85% of them occurred a single time. Around an eighth of the sample comes from the top ten. Sequencing input: peripheral blood. The source is a man aged 50-60 years who had recovered from COVID-19.

The rearrangement uses TRBV7-2 and TRBJ2-1; TRBD2 matches 11 bases. Germline loops: CDR1 SGHTA, CDR2 FQGNSA. V gave up 5 bases and J gave up 3 bases; unmatched junction bases: 9. The CDR3 length is 17 residues. This chain's CDR3 is CASSLSPGLAVYNEQFF. CDR3 bases: TGTGCCAGCAGCCTAAGCCCGGGACTAGCGGTCTACAATGAGCAGTTCTTC.

The chain has TRBV7-2 and TRBJ2-3, with D tentatively TRBD2 (6 bases). The CDR3 covers 17 residues. The germline gives CDR1 SGHTA, CDR2 FQGNSA. V lost 0 bases and J 0 bases, leaving 13 bases between the germline ends. The CDR3 loop reads CASSLAGGLASTDTQYF. In nucleotides, the CDR3 is TGTGCCAGCAGCTTAGCGGGAGGCCTTGCTAGCACAGATACGCAGTATTTT.

This clone occurred once. The genes are TRBV19 and TRBJ1-2; D is unresolved. The CDR3 totals 15 residues. Germline V gene data show CDR1 as LNHDA and CDR2 as SQIVND (reference sequence). V lost 6 bases, J lost 4 bases, and 18 bases lay in between. This CDR3 is CASSTTSDTIYGYTF. The DNA for the CDR3 is TGTGCCAGTAGCACAACCTCCGACACGATCTATGGCTACACCTTC.

V and J are TRBV19 and TRBJ2-1; 10 positions match TRBD2. There are 16 residues in the CDR3. The germline CDR1 and CDR2 sequences are LNHDA and SQIVND (reference sequence). The ends lost 6 bases at V and 4 bases at J; junction bases unmatched: 9. CDR3 DNA: TGTGCCAGTAGGACCTTTCCTAGCGGGGGATACAATGAGCAGTTCTTC. Residues: CASRTFPSGGYNEQFF. Complete variable domain (other parts from reference TRBV19 and TRBJ2-1): DGGITQSPKYLFRKEGQNVTLSCEQNLNHDAMYWYRQDPGQGLRLIYYSQIVNDFQKGDIAEGYSVSREKKESFPLTVTSAQKNPTAFYLCASRTFPSGGYNEQFFGPGTRLTVL.

J is TRBJ2-7 and V is TRBV3-1 (or the pseudogene TRBV3-2), with a tentative D call TRBD1 (5 bases). The CDR3 has 13 amino acids. Germline CDR1 reads LGHDT; CDR2 reads YNNKEL (reference sequence). The V and J ends lost 8 bases and 6 bases respectively, with 17 bases between them. CDR3 DNA sequence: TGTGCCAGCGAAGGGGCGCCACTGGCCGAGCAGTACTTC. Its protein is CASEGAPLAEQYF.

This clone was observed a few times. V is TRBV5-1 and J is TRBJ2-5; 7 nucleotides align to TRBD1. Germline CDR1 is SGHRS and CDR2 is YFSETQ. This CDR3 is built from 14 residues. The J segment lost 4 bases and the V segment lost 2 bases, leaving 5 bases of the junction unmatched. The CDR3 DNA reads TGCGCCAGCAGCTTTACAGGGGTGGGAGAGACCCAGTACTTC. It codes for CASSFTGVGETQYF.

The chain employs TRBV10-3 and TRBJ1-2, with 9 nucleotides matching TRBD1. CDR1 and CDR2 from the germline V gene are ENHRY and SYGVKD. The CDR3 is 16 amino acids. The V segment lost 3 bases and the J segment 8 bases; nucleotides outside the gene matches: 13. The CDR3, as DNA: TGTGCCATCAGTGAACGAAAACAGGGGGCTTCGGAGGGCTACACCTTC. The encoded protein is CAISERKQGASEGYTF.

The J gene is TRBJ2-5, the V gene TRBV5-1; D possibly corresponds to TRBD1 (5 bases). V shed 7 bases and J shed 0 bases, with 10 bases lying between them. CDR1 is SGHRS and CDR2 is YFSETQ in the germline V gene. The CDR3 consists of 13 residues. The CDR3 here is CASGLGDQETQYF. The DNA of the CDR3 is TGCGCCAGCGGCCTAGGGGACCAAGAGACCCAGTACTTC.

The CDR3 nucleotides read TGTGCCCCTTTCGTATCCGGGGAGCTGTTTTTT. It is translated as CAPFVSGELFF. The chain carries TRBV12-3 or TRBV12-4 and TRBJ2-2, with unresolved D. Trimming shortened V by 11 bases and J by 6 bases, and 10 bases separated the two germline ends. The CDR3 loop spans 11 amino acids.